Below, 13 T cell receptor beta chains from the same sample are listed, as sequenced in a study of blood T cell repertoires in COVID-19. Sequenced by immunoSEQ multiplex PCR; TCRdb stores in-frame clones only, minus some. The sample contains around 400,000 clones, roughly 84% of which appear only once. Material: PBMCs or T cells enriched from blood (not recorded which). The receptor source for this set is a woman younger than 30 who had been exposed to COVID-19.

The J gene is TRBJ2-7, the V gene TRBV6-2 or TRBV6-3, with a weak D call TRBD1 (6 bases). The germline V gene encodes CDR1 MNHEY and CDR2 SVGEGT. The CDR3 spans 14 residues. V lost 4 bases and J lost 3, with 13 bases in between. The CDR3 sequence is CASSSQGPDYEQYF. CDR3 nucleotide sequence: TGTGCCAGCAGTTCTCAGGGGCCGGACTACGAGCAGTACTTC.

This chain links TRBV28 with TRBJ1-2, with 8 positions matching TRBD1. Trimming removed 6 bases from V and 8 bases from J; junction bases left unmatched: 11. The germline V gene has CDR1 MDHEN and CDR2 SYDVKM. CDR3 length: 14 residues. The CDR3 nucleotides read TGTGCCAGCAGCCCCGGGACAGGTCGAGGAGGCTACACCTTC. Protein sequence: CASSPGTGRGGYTF.

The chain carries TRBV3-1 (or the pseudogene TRBV3-2) and TRBJ2-3, with TRBD2 as a possible D gene (6 bases). Germline assignment: CDR1 LGHDT and CDR2 YNNKEL (reference sequence). V was pared by 0 bases and J by 2 bases, with 15 bases between. The CDR3 is 17 amino acids. CDR3 DNA sequence: TGTGCCAGCAGCCAAGAGGCCCGGGACTCCTTCACAGATACGCAGTATTTT. Amino acids: CASSQEARDSFTDTQYF.

This chain connects TRBV28 to TRBJ2-1, with 7 nucleotides matching TRBD2. The CDR3 loop spans 14 amino acids. Germline values: CDR1 MDHEN, CDR2 SYDVKM. With V trimmed by 6 bases and J by 9 bases, 11 bases remained unmatched. The CDR3 coding sequence is TGTGCCAGCAGCCCTAGCGGTCTCAAGGGTGAGCAGTTCTTC. The encoded protein is CASSPSGLKGEQFF.

This rearrangement joins TRBV18 to TRBJ2-7; tentative D call: TRBD1 (5 bases). CDR3 size: 13 residues. Germline assignment: CDR1 KGHSH and CDR2 LQKENI. The V gene lost 4 bases and the J gene lost 4 bases, with 11 bases spanning the gap. In nucleotides, the CDR3 is TGTGCCAGCTCACAAGGGGCGTCGTACGAGCAGTACTTC. Protein sequence: CASSQGASYEQYF. Complete variable domain (other parts from reference TRBV18 and TRBJ2-7): NAGVMQNPRHLVRRRGQEARLRCSPMKGHSHVYWYRQLPEEGLKFMVYLQKENIIDESGMPKERFSAEFPKEGPSILRIQQVVRGDSAAYFCASSQGASYEQYFGPGTRLTVT.

The V call is TRBV11-2, the J call TRBJ2-1; 7 positions match TRBD1. Trimming removed 5 bases from V and 4 bases from J; junction bases left unmatched: 11. The CDR3 length is 16 residues. Germline V gene sequence: CDR1 SGHAT, CDR2 FQNNGV. The CDR3 is CASSRWGTERYNEQFF. The CDR3, as DNA: TGTGCCAGCAGCCGTTGGGGGACAGAACGGTACAATGAGCAGTTCTTC. Full variable domain (outside the CDR3, taken from reference TRBV11-2 and TRBJ2-1): EAGVAQSPRYKIIEKRQSVAFWCNPISGHATLYWYQQILGQGPKLLIQFQNNGVVDDSQLPKDRFSAERLKGVDSTLKIQPAKLEDSAVYLCASSRWGTERYNEQFFGPGTRLTVL.

CDR3 in DNA: TGTGCCAGCAGCCAAGACTGGGGGGGGCCCACAGATACGCAGTATTTT. Its protein product is CASSQDWGGPTDTQYF. J is TRBJ2-3 and V is TRBV3-1 (or the pseudogene TRBV3-2); weak D call: TRBD2 (7 bases). CDR3 length equals 16 residues. Germline V gene sequence: CDR1 LGHDT, CDR2 YNNKEL (reference sequence). Trimming took 0 bases from V and 2 from J, leaving 12 bases between them.

V and J are TRBV2 and TRBJ2-7; TRBD2 matches at 7 bases. This CDR3 is 14 amino acids long. V gave up 10 bases and J gave up 4 bases; unmatched junction bases: 13. Germline V CDR1 and CDR2: SNHLY, FYNNEI. The CDR3 is CAIRWNSGLYEQYF. CDR3 bases: TGTGCCATTCGGTGGAATAGCGGGCTTTACGAGCAGTACTTC.

This chain uses TRBV7-2 with TRBJ2-5; a possible D gene is TRBD1 (6 bases). This CDR3 has 15 residues. V was clipped by 4 bases and J by 4 bases, with 16 bases between them. CDR1 SGHTA and CDR2 FQGNSA come from the germline V gene. The CDR3 bases are TGTGCCAGCAGCTCCCAACAGGGAGAAGGAGAGACCCAGTACTTC. Its protein is CASSSQQGEGETQYF.

CDR3: CASTVGLAHNEQFF. CDR3 DNA: TGCGCCAGCACCGTAGGACTAGCGCACAATGAGCAGTTCTTC. This chain connects TRBV5-1 to TRBJ2-1; TRBD2 matches at 9 bases. Germline V gene sequence: CDR1 SGHRS, CDR2 YFSETQ. The V gene end was trimmed by 6 bases and the J gene end by 5 bases; junction bases not matched to a gene: 6. The CDR3 consists of 14 residues. Looking up the rest from reference TRBV5-1 and TRBJ2-1 gives the full variable domain: KAGVTQTPRYLIKTRGQQVTLSCSPISGHRSVSWYQQTPGQGLQFLFEYFSETQRNKGNFPGRFSGRQFSNSRSEMNVSTLELGDSALYLCASTVGLAHNEQFFGPGTRLTVL.

CDR3 DNA sequence: TGTGCCAGCAGTGAAGCCCAAGGGACAGTCAACTATGGCTACACCTTC. It codes for CASSEAQGTVNYGYTF. The chain employs TRBV6-1 and TRBJ1-2; 7 nucleotides agree with TRBD1. The junction had 6 bases not matched to a gene; V was cut back by 0 bases and J by 2 bases. The length of the CDR3 is 16 residues. Per germline, CDR1 MNHNS and CDR2 SASEGT.

The chain recombines TRBV28 with TRBJ2-5; a weak D match, TRBD1 (7 bases). Trimming cost V 7 bases and J 4 bases, with 13 bases left between them. Germline CDR1 reads MDHEN; CDR2 reads SYDVKM. The CDR3 length is 13 residues. CDR3: CASTEGARETQYF. DNA for the CDR3: TGTGCCAGCACGGAGGGGGCTAGAGAGACCCAGTACTTC.

V gene TRBV10-3 combines with J gene TRBJ1-6; 7 bases are a match to TRBD1. The CDR3 loop spans 13 amino acids. Trimming cost V 10 bases and J 6 bases; bases outside gene matches: 6. Germline values: CDR1 ENHRY, CDR2 SYGVKD. In DNA form, the CDR3 reads TGTGCCACCGGACAGGCCCCTAATTCACCCCTCCACTTT. Amino acids: CATGQAPNSPLHF.